Each of the 4 T cell receptor beta chains below was sequenced from the same sample in a study of T cells in Graves' hyperthyroidism and ophthalmopathy. TCR beta CDR3 sequences were amplified from RNA transcripts. Carried out on the TCR CDR3, a first-round RT-PCR used the HTBI primer set. TCRdb processed the multiplex PCR reads anew with MiXCR; each CDR3 protein has one entry. The data hold about 840,000 distinct CDR3 sequences, with 35% to 40% observed a single time. What was sequenced was blood. The origin of the receptors is a man younger than 30 with Graves' hyperthyroidism.

This clonotype has at least ten counts. This rearrangement joins TRBV7-9 to TRBJ2-7, with a possible D match to TRBD1 (5 bases). Looked up from germline, CDR1 is SEHNR and CDR2 is FQNEAQ (reference sequence). The ends were cut back, 2 bases at V and 3 bases at J, with 14 bases in the middle. This CDR3 spans 15 amino acids. The CDR3 loop reads CASSLMTAAYYEQYF. CDR3 DNA: TGTGCCAGCAGCTTAATGACAGCTGCATACTACGAGCAGTACTTC.

There are a few counts of this clonotype. CDR3 DNA: TGTGCCAGCAGCCCCCGACAGGGTTTGGGCGGGGAGCTGTTTTTT. This translates into CASSPRQGLGGELFF. The V and J genes are TRBV5-4 and TRBJ2-2; 7 nucleotides agree with TRBD1. CDR1 is SGHNT and CDR2 is YYREEE in the germline V gene (reference sequence). The V segment lost 4 bases and the J segment 7 bases; nucleotides outside the gene matches: 10. The CDR3 covers 15 residues.

This clonotype was counted at least ten times. The rearrangement links TRBV4-1 to TRBJ1-1, with D unclear. V was clipped by 0 bases and J by 11 bases, with 10 bases between them. The CDR3 has 12 amino acids. Germline loops: CDR1 MGHRA, CDR2 YSYEKL. The CDR3 loop reads CASSQEGLVAFF. CDR3 bases: TGCGCCAGCAGCCAAGAGGGTCTTGTGGCTTTCTTT.

The chain joins TRBV20-1 to TRBJ1-1; D may be TRBD1 (5 bases). The CDR3 spans 14 residues. The germline V gene has CDR1 DFQATT and CDR2 SNEGSKA (reference sequence). The V gene lost 3 bases and the J gene lost 0 bases, with 11 bases spanning the gap. The CDR3 reads CSARGGLMNTEAFF. The CDR3 DNA is TGCAGTGCTAGGGGGGGTCTCATGAACACTGAAGCTTTCTTT.